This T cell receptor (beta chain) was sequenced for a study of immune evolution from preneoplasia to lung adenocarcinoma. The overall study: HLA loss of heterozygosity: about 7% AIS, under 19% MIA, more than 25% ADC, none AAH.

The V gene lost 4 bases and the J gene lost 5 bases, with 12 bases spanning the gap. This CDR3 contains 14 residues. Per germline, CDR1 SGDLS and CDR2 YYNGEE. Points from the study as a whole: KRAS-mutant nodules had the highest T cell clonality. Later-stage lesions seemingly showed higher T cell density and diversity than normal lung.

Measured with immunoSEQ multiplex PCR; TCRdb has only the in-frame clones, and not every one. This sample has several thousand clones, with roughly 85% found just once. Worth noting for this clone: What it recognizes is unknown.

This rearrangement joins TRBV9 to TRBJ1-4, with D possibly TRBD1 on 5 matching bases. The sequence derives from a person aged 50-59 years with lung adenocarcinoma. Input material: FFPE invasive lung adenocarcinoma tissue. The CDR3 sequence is CASSLGDGNEKLFF. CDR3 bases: TGTGCCAGCAGCCTGGGGGACGGAAATGAAAAACTGTTTTTT.